The clone carrying this TCR beta chain was counted many times. Its target is unknown. Total RNA amounts of at least 5 micrograms were extracted per sample. This entry comes from a study of blood T cells in healthy people across ages. CDR1 and CDR2 from the germline V gene are SGHRS and YFSETQ. The CDR3 is made up of 13 amino acids. Unmatched junction bases numbered 2, after V lost 3 bases and J lost 7 bases. General study points: Possibly, changes in expanded clonotypes were confounded because donor CMV status was unknown.

A second PCR, run for roughly 7 to 12 cycles, used a sample-barcoded 5' primer plus a J-beta primer mix. The template-switch adaptor, which had 12 random nucleotides, put a tag on each cDNA molecule. Every sample gave at least 2.5 million paired-end reads containing CDR3. TCRdb independently ran MiXCR on the 5' RACE reads; one entry per CDR3 protein. Of about a million distinct CDR3 sequences listed, 35% to 40% are singletons. This TCR derives from a man aged 18 to 30 in good health. The source material was blood. The chain recombines TRBV5-1 with TRBJ2-1; TRBD1 aligns across 9 bases. The CDR3 sequence: CASSYGQGNEQFF. CDR3 DNA sequence: TGCGCCAGCAGCTATGGACAGGGGAATGAGCAGTTCTTC.